This TCR beta chain was found in a study of chemoradiotherapy in HPV16-positive cancers. Study conclusions and caveats: Candidate HPV-specific clones and E7-related TCR motifs grew in tumor during treatment. For HPV16-positive patients, expanding HPV-responsive T cells associated with longer recurrence-free survival.

The CDR3 loop spans 14 amino acids. V shed 5 bases and J 6 bases; nucleotides not matched to a gene: 9. Germline V gene lookup returns CDR1 SGHTA and CDR2 FQGNSA. Comment on this clone: The target antigen is unknown.

Repertoires were sampled repeatedly during chemoradiotherapy. TCRdb's copy holds only in-frame clones and misses some; the assay was immunoSEQ multiplex PCR. The sample includes 1,000 or so clones, roughly four fifths of them seen just once. The specimen was tumor tissue, collected from a patient who underwent chemoradiotherapy. The chain couples TRBV7-2 to TRBJ2-5; 7 bases match TRBD1. This receptor was obtained from a human donor with HPV-associated anogenital cancer. The CDR3 bases are TGTGCCAGCAGCCCGACAGGGTGGATAAAGACCCAGTACTTC. It encodes CASSPTGWIKTQYF.